This paragraph reports one T cell receptor (beta chain). Its cognate antigen is unknown. Treatment described: 15 to 20 received Ad26.COV2.S at low or high dose, single or two shots; about 5 received placebo; per-sample allocation not given. The study sampled participants on day 63 after the first vaccine or placebo injection. Produced via immunoSEQ multiplex PCR; TCRdb's table is partial and in-frame only. The data contain over 400,000 clones, 80% to 95% of them seen just once; the ten biggest clones take up less than 5.5%. Germline loops: CDR1 PRHDT, CDR2 FYEKMQ (reference sequence). The CDR3 is made up of 15 amino acids. The V end was cut by 5 bases, the J end by 9 bases, with 20 bases between. The record originates from a study of Ad26.COV2.S vaccination and SARS-CoV-2 variants. Across the study: Recipients of Ad26.COV2.S got it intramuscularly, once or twice 56 days apart. Whole-study results and caveats: Participants given vaccine showed non-spike TCR breadth similar to that of placebo recipients.

The specimen comprised peripheral blood, sampled in a trial of Ad26.COV2.S vaccine versus placebo. The V and J genes are TRBV13 and TRBJ2-1, with D possibly being TRBD2 (6 bases). This sequence was found in a person between 18 and 60 years old who received the Ad26.COV2.S COVID-19 vaccine or a placebo. The CDR3 sequence is CASSPRPLAEGEQFF. CDR3 coding DNA: TGTGCCAGCAGCCCCCGCCCACTAGCCGAAGGTGAGCAGTTCTTC. Using reference TRBV13 and TRBJ2-1 for the parts outside the CDR3, the full variable domain is AAGVIQSPRHLIKEKRETATLKCYPIPRHDTVYWYQQGPGQDPQFLISFYEKMQSDKGSIPDRFSAQQFSDYHSELNMSSLELGDSALYFCASSPRPLAEGEQFFGPGTRLTVL.